This T cell receptor beta chain was obtained from a study of cytomegalovirus exposure and HLA in healthy donors. V was cut by 2 bases and J by 3 bases, with 20 bases left in between. This CDR3 is built from 16 residues. Germline CDR1 and CDR2: GTSNPN and SVGIG (reference sequence). Study observations and caveats: Rarity marked most TCR sequences, yet some public TCRs occurred in many donors. Productive rates of about 87% or about 30% were seen for most TCR beta V segments in an earlier analysis. HLA allele associations emerged for around 16,000 TCR beta sequences in a later analysis, at 0.05 false discovery rate. Researchers reportedly found TCR beta sequences accurately predicted most subjects' HLA-A and HLA-B alleles.

Notes on this clone: Its antigen remains unidentified.

PCR amplification relied on 60 Vbeta primers (plus 13 Jbeta primers). Here immunoSEQ multiplex PCR was the method, and the copy in TCRdb shows in-frame clones only, minus some. Here the sample spans more than 90,000 clones, roughly 76% being singletons. This clonotype originated in a man in his forties or fifties in good health and CMV-seronegative. V usage is TRBV30 and J usage is TRBJ2-7; perhaps TRBD2 as D (6 bases). The sequencing sample was made of PBMCs. The DNA of the CDR3 is TGTGCCTGGAGTCGGAAGTTTTCGGGGGAAGTCTACGAGCAGTACTTC. Residues: CAWSRKFSGEVYEQYF. Based on the CDR3 plus reference TRBV30 and TRBJ2-7, the full variable domain is SQTIHQWPATLVQPVGSPLSLECTVEGTSNPNLYWYRQAAGRGLQLLFYSVGIGQISSEVPQNLSASRPQDRQFILSSKKLLLSDSGFYLCAWSRKFSGEVYEQYFGPGTRLTVT.